This TCR beta chain was captured in a study of T cell repertoires in cytomegalovirus infection. About the study: Indications came from public TCR beta signatures; they pointed to CMV infection and to a matching HLA type.

The CDR3 sequence is 14 residues long. Germline-derived CDR1 and CDR2 are MNHEY and SVGEGT. Trimming shortened V by 7 bases and J by 10 bases, and 22 bases separated the two germline ends. MiXCR, run by TCRdb on the reads, gives a single entry per CDR3 protein. The data show about 360,000 distinct CDR3 sequences, around 18% seen once. Concerning this clonotype: Its antigen is unidentified.

Regarding the study as a whole: Identification of carriers of CMV plus the relevant HLA was performed using cumulative public TCR beta family frequency. HLA-C-restricted TCR beta clonotypes specific for CMV led the ex vivo response.

Input material: PBMCs. This TCR derives from a human donor in good health (CMV status not recorded). Some clones in this sample may be carry-over from other donors' samples. The chain joins TRBV6-2 or TRBV6-3 to TRBJ1-2, with no clear D. This chain's CDR3 is CASTYGDLLGDYTF. The CDR3 nucleotides read TGTGCCAGCACCTATGGAGATCTACTAGGAGACTACACCTTC.